Below are 16 T cell receptor beta chains sequenced from a single sample in a study of T cells expressing NK-cell markers. With the 5' RACE reads reprocessed, TCRdb shows one record per CDR3 protein and no DNA. The table lists approximately 110,000 distinct CDR3 sequences. The material sequenced was blood T cells: a sorted CD56 or NKG2C T cell subset, CD4+ or CD8+ T cells, or bulk PBMC T cells (not recorded which). The receptors derive from a woman between 18 and 75 years old in good health.

This sequence joins TRBV19 and TRBJ2-1; the D gene TCRdb calls, TRBD1, cannot be checked with no DNA. CDR3 length: 13 amino acids. CDR1 LNHDA and CDR2 SQIVND come from the germline V gene (reference sequence). CDR3 protein: CASSIIPDNEQFF.

The V gene is TRBV3-1, the J gene TRBJ2-4; TCRdb gives TRBD1 as the D gene, but with no DNA this cannot be confirmed. Germline lookup yields CDR1 LGHDT and CDR2 YNNKEL (reference sequence). The CDR3 is made up of 17 amino acids. The CDR3 loop reads CASSQVEIGTGEDIQYF.

CDR3 protein: CASSQDRTALRYTF. The chain carries TRBV4-3 and TRBJ1-2. CDR3 length: 14 residues. Germline values: CDR1 LGHNA, CDR2 YSLEER.

The chain uses TRBV4-2 and TRBJ2-3; the TCRdb D gene call, TRBD2, has no DNA to confirm it. This CDR3 has 18 residues. The germline V gene has CDR1 LGHNA and CDR2 YNFKEQ. The CDR3 loop reads CASSQVELSGSPTDTQYF.

The chain joins TRBV27 to TRBJ2-1; TCRdb lists TRBD2, though no DNA is available to test this call. Germline values: CDR1 MNHEY, CDR2 SMNVEV (reference sequence). This CDR3 contains 13 residues. The chain's CDR3 is CATVGGAGNEQFF.

The chain is built from TRBV27 and TRBJ2-3; TCRdb returns TRBD2, unconfirmable since there is no DNA. The V gene's germline CDR1 is MNHEY and CDR2 SMNVEV (reference sequence). The CDR3 spans 15 residues. CDR3 sequence: CASSPRQGLADTQYF.

The chain links TRBV9 to TRBJ1-3; TCRdb proposes TRBD1, but this gene call is untestable without DNA. Per germline, CDR1 SGDLS and CDR2 YYNGEE. This CDR3 spans 18 amino acids. CDR3 region: CASSPRQGPRVTGNTIYF.

The V and J genes are TRBV20-1 and TRBJ1-2; with no DNA, the TCRdb D assignment of TRBD1 cannot be verified. Germline V gene data show CDR1 as DFQATT and CDR2 as SNEGSKA (reference sequence). There are 15 residues in the CDR3. CDR3 residues: CSASLTTGTEISYTF.

The J gene is TRBJ2-2, the V gene TRBV4-3; TCRdb designates TRBD1, a call that cannot be tested without DNA. The CDR3 contains 17 residues. Germline-derived CDR1 and CDR2 are LGHNA and YSLEER. The CDR3 sequence is CASSPPGRTHNTGELFF.

The chain recombines TRBV12-3 or TRBV12-4 with TRBJ1-5. The CDR3 length is 13 residues. The CDR3 here is CASSPLGNQPQHF.

The chain recombines TRBV5-1 with TRBJ2-1; TCRdb's assignment of TRBD1 cannot be checked, as there is no DNA. This CDR3 is built from 15 residues. Germline CDR1 and CDR2: SGHRS and YFSETQ. CDR3 sequence reads: CASKVMWGAYNEQFF.

The chain employs TRBV9 and TRBJ2-2; TCRdb designates TRBD1, a call that cannot be tested without DNA. CDR1 is SGDLS, CDR2 YYNGEE, per germline. This CDR3 has 15 amino acids. CDR3 in amino acids: CASSDRGGNTGELFF.

The chain uses TRBV5-1 and TRBJ2-1; TCRdb's D call, TRBD1, is unchecked because there is no DNA. Germline lookup yields CDR1 SGHRS and CDR2 YFSETQ. There are 15 residues in the CDR3. CDR3: CASSSSGTIYNEQFF.

V and J are TRBV4-3 and TRBJ2-2; as DNA is missing, the TRBD2 call by TCRdb cannot be tested. The CDR3 contains 17 residues. CDR1 and CDR2 from the germline V gene are LGHNA and YSLEER. The CDR3 loop is CASSHRGLAELTGELFF.

The chain uses TRBV20-1 and TRBJ2-2; TCRdb indicates TRBD2, and absent DNA this call remains unverified. The CDR3 is made up of 16 amino acids. Germline V CDR1 and CDR2: DFQATT, SNEGSKA (reference sequence). CDR3 residues: CSARPLPSRLEGELFF.

The chain combines TRBV5-5 with TRBJ2-3; TCRdb's assignment of TRBD2 cannot be checked, as there is no DNA. This CDR3 region has 18 residues. The V gene's germline CDR1 is SGHKS and CDR2 YYEKEE (reference sequence). The CDR3 here is CASSLGARLSGSTDTQYF.